The 12 T cell receptor beta chains given below trace back to one sample, sequenced in a study of cytomegalovirus exposure and HLA in healthy donors. The PCR was carried out with 60 Vbeta primers and 13 Jbeta primers. Sequenced by immunoSEQ multiplex PCR; TCRdb stores in-frame clones only, minus some. The sample includes approximately 260,000 clones, about four fifths of them seen just once. Sequenced: PBMCs. These receptor sequences come from a woman between 35 and 50 years old in good health and CMV-seropositive.

This clone was seen only a few times. The rearrangement uses TRBV9 and TRBJ1-1, with 8 bases identical to TRBD1. The V and J ends lost 0 bases and 5 bases, in that order; junction bases with no gene match: 6. In germline, CDR1 is SGDLS, CDR2 YYNGEE. This CDR3 is 15 amino acids long. Here the CDR3 reads CASSVEDRVGTEAFF. The DNA for the CDR3 is TGTGCCAGCAGCGTAGAGGACAGGGTAGGGACTGAAGCTTTCTTT.

The chain couples TRBV7-2 to TRBJ1-3; tentative D call: TRBD1 (6 bases). This CDR3 contains 16 residues. The germline gives CDR1 SGHTA, CDR2 FQGNSA. V lost 4 bases and J 4 bases, leaving 17 bases between the germline ends. As DNA, the CDR3 is TGTGCCAGCAGCTCCACGTGGGGGCTCATGGGAAACACCATATATTTT. This encodes CASSSTWGLMGNTIYF.

The chain is built from TRBV4-3 and TRBJ1-3; TRBD1 matches at 10 bases. Trimming cost V 1 base and J 4 bases; bases outside gene matches: 10. Germline V gene lookup returns CDR1 LGHNA and CDR2 YSLEER. This CDR3 is 18 amino acids long. CDR3 in DNA: TGCGCCAGCAGCCAAGGGTCCGGGACAGGGGTACTCGGAAACACCATATATTTT. Amino acids: CASSQGSGTGVLGNTIYF.

This clone has a single count. The chain carries TRBV6-6 and TRBJ1-3; D perhaps matches TRBD1 (5 bases). This CDR3 is 16 amino acids long. V shed 0 bases and J shed 1 base, with 10 bases lying between them. The V gene's germline CDR1 is MNHNY and CDR2 SVGAGI (reference sequence). The CDR3 nucleotides are TGTGCCAGCAGTTACTCTTCCGGGGGGTCTGGAAACACCATATATTTT. This sequence encodes CASSYSSGGSGNTIYF.

The J gene is TRBJ2-1, the V gene TRBV9, with TRBD2 matching over 11 bases. Germline V gene sequence: CDR1 SGDLS, CDR2 YYNGEE. The CDR3 is 14 amino acids. Losses at the gene ends were 2 bases for V and 7 bases for J; bases not matched to a gene: 2. The CDR3 DNA sequence: TGTGCCAGCAGCGTTAGCGGGAGGGCGAATGAGCAGTTCTTC. Protein: CASSVSGRANEQFF.

The chain has TRBV7-2 and TRBJ2-2; 10 bases align to TRBD2. CDR3 size: 16 residues. CDR1 is SGHTA, CDR2 FQGNSA, per germline. Trimming cost V 2 bases and J 6 bases; bases outside gene matches: 6. The CDR3 sequence is CASSLWPAGGPGELFF. For the CDR3, the DNA is TGTGCCAGCAGCTTATGGCCAGCGGGAGGGCCCGGGGAGCTGTTTTTT.

This clone was seen only once. The rearrangement joins TRBV7-2 to TRBJ2-2; 8 bases align to TRBD2. The germline V gene encodes CDR1 SGHTA and CDR2 FQGNSA. V shed 4 bases and J 8 bases; nucleotides not matched to a gene: 15. The CDR3 spans 17 residues. CDR3 coding DNA: TGTGCCAGCAGCTCCGCCGGGAGGGAGGGCCGGGGGGGGGAGCTGTTTTTT. It translates to CASSSAGREGRGGELFF.

The gene calls are TRBV28 and TRBJ2-7; 13 bases map to TRBD2. Germline CDR1 and CDR2: MDHEN and SYDVKM. Trimming removed 3 bases from V and 2 bases from J; junction bases left unmatched: 1. This CDR3 is 15 amino acids long. As DNA, the CDR3 is TGTGCCAGCAGTTTCGGACTAGCGGGAGCCTACGAGCAGTACTTC. Translating it yields CASSFGLAGAYEQYF.

The chain links TRBV6-5 to TRBJ1-5; 10 bases agree with TRBD1. CDR3 length: 15 residues. V lost 8 bases and J lost 3; bases outside the gene matches: 7. In germline, CDR1 is MNHEY, CDR2 SVGAGI. This chain's CDR3 is CASPRQGATNQPQHF. DNA of the CDR3: TGTGCCAGCCCCCGACAGGGGGCTACCAATCAGCCCCAGCATTTT.

This chain uses TRBV27 with TRBJ2-7, with D tentatively TRBD1 (5 bases). Trimming stripped 4 bases from V and 5 bases from J, with 9 bases between. Looked up from germline, CDR1 is MNHEY and CDR2 is SMNVEV (reference sequence). The length of the CDR3 is 12 residues. CDR3 nucleotides: TGTGCCAGCAGTTCTACAGGCCACGAGCAGTACTTC. Translating it yields CASSSTGHEQYF.

The V call is TRBV5-1, the J call TRBJ2-1; 9 bases fit TRBD2. V was pared by 4 bases and J by 9 bases, with 20 bases of the junction left unmatched. The CDR3 covers 18 residues. Germline CDR1 SGHRS, CDR2 YFSETQ. The CDR3 bases are TGCGCCAGCAGCCCGGAGCAAAGGACGTCTAGCGGGATGGGTGAGCAGTTCTTC. Translating it yields CASSPEQRTSSGMGEQFF. The complete variable domain, with remaining parts taken from reference TRBV5-1 and TRBJ2-1, reads KAGVTQTPRYLIKTRGQQVTLSCSPISGHRSVSWYQQTPGQGLQFLFEYFSETQRNKGNFPGRFSGRQFSNSRSEMNVSTLELGDSALYLCASSPEQRTSSGMGEQFFGPGTRLTVL.

This clone turned up a few times. The same CDR3 can be traced to other DNA sequences in this sample. The V and J genes are TRBV19 and TRBJ2-1; 13 bases agree with TRBD2. The CDR3 sequence is 15 residues long. Germline loops: CDR1 LNHDA, CDR2 SQIVND (reference sequence). J was trimmed by 6 bases and V by 1 base; bases with no gene match: 0. This chain's CDR3 is CASSIGLAGGNEQFF. CDR3 coding DNA: TGTGCCAGTAGTATAGGACTAGCGGGAGGCAATGAGCAGTTCTTC.